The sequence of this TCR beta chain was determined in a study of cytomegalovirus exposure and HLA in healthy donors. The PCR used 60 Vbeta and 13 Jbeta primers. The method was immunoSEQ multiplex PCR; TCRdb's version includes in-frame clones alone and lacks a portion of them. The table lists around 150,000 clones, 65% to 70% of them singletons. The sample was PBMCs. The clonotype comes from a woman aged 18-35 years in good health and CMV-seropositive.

DNA of the CDR3: TGTGCCAGCAGCTTATCTACAGACGCATACGAGCAGTACTTC. As protein: CASSLSTDAYEQYF. The genes are TRBV5-4 and TRBJ2-7; D gene unclear. The V gene's germline CDR1 is SGHNT and CDR2 YYREEE (reference sequence). The V end was cut by 2 bases, the J end by 4 bases, with 13 bases between. CDR3 length equals 14 residues. Full variable domain (missing parts from reference TRBV5-4 and TRBJ2-7): ETGVTQSPTHLIKTRGQQVTLRCSSQSGHNTVSWYQQALGQGPQFIFQYYREEENGRGNFPPRFSGLQFPNYSSELNVNALELDDSALYLCASSLSTDAYEQYFGPGTRLTVT.